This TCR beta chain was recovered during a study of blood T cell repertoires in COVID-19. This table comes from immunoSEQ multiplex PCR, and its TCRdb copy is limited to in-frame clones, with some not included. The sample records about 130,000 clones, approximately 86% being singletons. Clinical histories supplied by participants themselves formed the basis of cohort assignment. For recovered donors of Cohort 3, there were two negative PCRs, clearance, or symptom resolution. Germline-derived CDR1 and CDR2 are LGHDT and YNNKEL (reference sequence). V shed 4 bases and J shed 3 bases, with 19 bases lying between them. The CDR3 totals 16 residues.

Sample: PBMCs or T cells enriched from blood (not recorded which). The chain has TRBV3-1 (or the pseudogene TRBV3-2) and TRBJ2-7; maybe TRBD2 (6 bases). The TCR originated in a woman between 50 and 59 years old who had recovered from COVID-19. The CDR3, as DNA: TGTGCCAGCAGCCTGCACGGGAGTCTAGGAGGCTACGAGCAGTACTTC. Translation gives CASSLHGSLGGYEQYF.